This T cell receptor (beta chain) was found in a study of naive and memory T cell subsets. An equimolar mix of two oligonucleotides served as the beta constant-region primer for TRBC1 and TRBC2. Four rounds of PCR amplified the ligated cDNA using nested alpha and beta constant-region primers plus SP2. The cDNA 3' end received a ligated single-stranded oligonucleotide carrying the SP2 primer and a 12-nucleotide UMI. TCRdb re-analysed the UMI-ligation and nested PCR reads in MiXCR, keeping a single row per CDR3 protein. The sample includes tens of thousands of distinct CDR3 sequences, 9% of them seen just once. With 4 bases removed from V and 1 base from J, the gap between germline ends came to 14 bases. In germline, CDR1 is DFQATT, CDR2 SNEGSKA (reference sequence). This CDR3 comprises 15 residues.

The TCR was taken from a human donor in good health. This chain connects TRBV20-1 to TRBJ2-1; D is possibly TRBD1 (6 bases). Source material: naive CD8+ T cells from blood. CDR3 residues: CSAKGPQGSYNEQFF. The CDR3 bases are TGCAGTGCTAAGGGACCCCAGGGGTCCTACAATGAGCAGTTCTTC.